This T cell receptor beta chain was retrieved from a study of OX40 agonist ivuxolimab in advanced cancers. On this clone itself: Its matching antigen is unknown.

V lost 2 bases and J lost 4, with 3 bases in between. The CDR3 spans 11 residues. Per the germline V gene, CDR1 is SGHAT and CDR2 is FQNNGV. Study observations and caveats: CD4+ and CD8+ blood T cells expanded clonally by week 6 at 0.1 to 3.0 mg/kg.

Data came from immunoSEQ multiplex PCR; TCRdb stores just in-frame clones and leaves some out. The repertoire holds 35,000 to 40,000 clones, with roughly 90% as singletons. The chain has TRBV11-2 and TRBJ2-7; D is uncertain. The specimen was CD4+ or CD8+ T cells sorted from blood, collected in a trial of the OX40 agonist ivuxolimab. The sequence came from an adult with an advanced solid tumor such as melanoma, head and neck, liver or kidney cancer. The CDR3 DNA sequence: TGTGCCAGCAGCTTAACTTACGAGCAGTACTTC. Encoded protein: CASSLTYEQYF.